This entry is about one TCR beta chain. The antigen it binds to is not known. No much larger clone exists at a distance of one base, and base qualities are not known. This specimen belongs to a study of T cells after yellow fever vaccination (dated by TCRdb to the late 2010s). Study-wide context: The SMART-Seq v4 Ultra Low Input RNA kit was used to prepare libraries from fractions with low cell numbers. To track T-cell clones before and after primary and booster YFV17D yellow fever vaccination, bulk TCR alpha and beta repertoires were sequenced longitudinally. Two healthy male donors made up the cohort, one aged 18 to 30 years and the other aged 30 to 40 years. Blood was drawn at multiple timepoints before and after primary and secondary immunization, with bulk PBMC replicates and cell subsets isolated.

This specimen's treatment or condition label, per the study, means: live attenuated yellow fever vaccine strain. At every blood-draw timepoint, two biological replicates of bulk PBMCs were collected. A standard Ficoll-Paque protocol was used to isolate PBMCs from peripheral blood. RNA was extracted with TriZol from bulk PBMCs, CD4 and CD8 fractions, and dextramer-positive and dextramer-negative fractions. General conclusions and limits of the study: A small fraction of clonotypes showed up in both the CD4 and CD8 compartments, probably as a result of convergent recombination. Compared with the primary T-cell response, the secondary T-cell response was weaker but faster, peaking on day 5 rather than day 15. Only two donors were included in the study, so the extent to which the findings can be generalized is limited. After the booster, most clones that had expanded after primary vaccination were detected again (approximately 96% of CD4 and around 88% of CD8), suggesting broad maintenance of memory. Computational filtering was required because FACS-sorted repertoires could contain abundant contaminating clonotypes from the bulk population.

TCR cDNA was made using 5'RACE template switching, a step that added a universal primer site and unique molecular identifiers. cDNA synthesis was primed from both the TCR alpha and TCR beta constant segments. Two PCR steps were used to amplify libraries, with sample barcodes and sequencing adapters being added in the second step. Sequencing of libraries was done on Illumina HiSeq 2500 (2x100 bp) or NovaSeq (2x150 bp). The published analysis was carried out like this. MIGEC handled demultiplexing of reads and collapsing into UMI consensus sequences, while MiXCR performed V(D)J alignment. Using edgeR on replicate PBMC samples, clonotypes were called vaccine-responding if FDR was below 0.01 and the log2 fold change was above 5 up to day 15. Bulk clonotypes were assigned CD4 or CD8 identity according to which sequenced CD4 or CD8 repertoire held them at higher abundance. TCRdb handled the public reads itself, with Q25 trimming in fastp and clone calling in MiXCR, and kept productive beta chains. Every distinct CDR3 protein forms one entry, paired with its most common genes and DNA. In this record, the V and J calls reflect TCRdb's handling and not the investigators' own analysis. The sample table shows about 630,000 distinct CDR3 sequences, and about 12% are seen once. The top ten constitute more than 13% of the sample.

This clonotype was sampled from a man aged 25-40 years who received the YFV17D yellow fever vaccine. The sequences come from PBMCs, collected on the day of the yellow fever booster vaccination.

This receptor has the CDR3 CASSPEPGLNTEAFF. The sequenced DNA: TGTGCCAGCAGCCCAGAGCCAGGGCTGAACACTGAAGCTTTCTTT. This chain is built from TRBV7-9 and TRBJ1-1, and perhaps TRBD1 as D gene, on 5 matching bases. The CDR3 holds 15 amino acids from the cysteine to the phenylalanine. Only the CDR3 part of the read is kept: 45 bases, read in frame from the first base. In the germline V gene (reference sequence), CDR1 corresponds to SEHNR and CDR2 to FQNEAQ. Trimming at the junction amounts to 5 bases on V and 0 bases on J, and the germline ends lie 13 bases apart.